This T cell receptor beta chain was profiled in a study of cytomegalovirus exposure and HLA in healthy donors (dated by TCRdb to 2016 to 2017). Notes on the research overall: According to a later analysis, the approximately 130 validation repertoires were produced on the same platform as the approximately 690 repertoires of the first cohort. The aim of the study was to test whether cataloging public T cell receptors could identify signatures of past pathogen exposure. Besides the first cohort of some 670 subjects, a separate validation cohort made up of 120 different subjects was used. To predict cytomegalovirus infection status, the study brought together high-throughput TCR immunosequencing, statistical association of individual TCRs with disease status, and machine learning.

General findings and caveats noted by the study authors: Of the cluster scores, approximately 95% were above 0 in a later analysis, which found that TCRs clustered in the first cohort also tended to co-occur in the 95 to 150 validation repertoires. In vitro tests confirmed that three of the cytomegalovirus-associated TCR beta chains recognize cytomegalovirus antigens. The authors suggested that the approach could potentially be generalized to other disease states and immunological phenotypes. The classifier was reported to diagnose cytomegalovirus status with high specificity and sensitivity in both the original cohort and the validation cohort. A total of around 150 TCR beta chains were listed by the study as associated with cytomegalovirus. A later analysis had no HLA typing for the validation cohort, so co-occurrence there was scored across all 110 or so repertoires. Most TCR sequences were observed very rarely across donors, whereas some public TCRs were present in many individuals.

Library creation used the immunoSEQ multiplex PCR assay. The paper's data handling went like this. A statistical classification framework was developed to diagnose cytomegalovirus status using the catalog of TCR beta chain sequences. TCRdb limited this immuneACCESS table to in-frame rearrangements with V and J called. A share of clones is missing; checked studies link under half to unresolved V genes, and the rest is unexplained. V, J and clone size are those of that table, while D and trimming were read from the DNA. The sample contains about 54,000 clones, more than 70% of them found a single time. Roughly 8.4% of the sample comes from the top ten. The donors were included in the validation cohort of some 120 subjects, a group kept apart from the roughly 730-subject first cohort. Relative to germline, V is 4 bases shorter and J is 2 bases shorter, with 14 bases between their ends. The germline V gene specifies KGHSH as CDR1 and LQKENI as CDR2. The CDR3 runs 16 amino acids, cysteine and phenylalanine included. Just the 48-base CDR3 DNA is kept, in frame starting at base 1.

As for this clone: Its antigen is currently not known. Base qualities are not at hand, and no much larger clone is one base apart.

This clonotype was sampled from a woman aged 18-29 years in good health and CMV-seropositive. The chain is assembled from TRBV18 and TRBJ1-4; the D gene is perhaps TRBD1, on 5 matching bases. The sample was PBMCs. The CDR3 here reads CASSLGGAPTNEKLFF. The DNA is TGTGCCAGCTCACTAGGAGGGGCGCCGACTAATGAAAAACTGTTTTTT.